One sample yielded the 15 T cell receptor beta chains listed below, sequenced in a study of blood T cell repertoires in COVID-19. Method: immunoSEQ multiplex PCR; TCRdb's copy keeps in-frame clones and lacks some. The sample gives more than 200,000 clones, 65% to 85% of which show up once; 4.4% is in the top ten. The sequenced material came from peripheral blood. The receptors were gathered from a man in his fifties or sixties with active or convalescent COVID-19.

This clone appeared once. The chain uses TRBV11-2 and TRBJ2-1; tentative D call: TRBD2 (5 bases). V was cut by 8 bases and J by 6 bases, with 11 bases left in between. Germline V lookup: CDR1 SGHAT, CDR2 FQNNGV. CDR3 length: 12 amino acids. CDR3 coding DNA: TGTGCCAGCGGACGGAGGCGCAATGAGCAGTTCTTC. Protein product: CASGRRRNEQFF.

The chain's CDR3 is CASSQPHEGGNEQFF. For the CDR3, the DNA is TGTGCCAGCAGCCAACCCCACGAAGGGGGCAATGAGCAGTTCTTC. This chain uses TRBV4-2 with TRBJ2-1, with TRBD1 as a possible D gene (6 bases). The CDR3 consists of 15 residues. V was cut by 2 bases and J by 6 bases, with 14 bases left in between. Germline V gene data show CDR1 as LGHNA and CDR2 as YNFKEQ.

The rearrangement uses TRBV7-2 and TRBJ1-4; no reliable D call. Trimming took 1 base from V and 8 from J, leaving 11 bases between them. CDR3 length: 14 amino acids. Germline CDR1 is SGHTA and CDR2 is FQGNSA. The CDR3 loop is CASSLDPRSEKLFF. CDR3 nucleotides: TGTGCCAGCAGCTTAGATCCCAGGTCAGAAAAACTGTTTTTT.

In nucleotides, the CDR3 is TGTGCCATCAGGGCGACAGGGCCAGGGACCCAGTACTTC. Translating gives CAIRATGPGTQYF. V gene TRBV10-3 combines with J gene TRBJ2-5, with 7 nucleotides matching TRBD1. The CDR3 runs 13 residues. After removal of 6 bases from V and 7 bases from J, the junction contained 8 bases not matched to a gene. Germline V lookup: CDR1 ENHRY, CDR2 SYGVKD.

The chain is built from TRBV5-1 and TRBJ2-1, with TRBD1 matching over 9 bases. The germline CDR1 and CDR2 sequences are SGHRS and YFSETQ. V trimming: 0 bases; J trimming: 8 bases; junction bases outside the gene matches: 6. CDR3 length: 15 residues. This CDR3 reads CASSLAVDRGDEQFF. As DNA, the CDR3 is TGCGCCAGCAGCTTGGCCGTGGACAGGGGCGATGAGCAGTTCTTC.

The chain combines TRBV5-1 with TRBJ2-1, with TRBD2 matching over 8 bases. The CDR3 runs to 13 residues. Per the germline V gene, CDR1 is SGHRS and CDR2 is YFSETQ. Trimming took 3 bases from V and 10 from J; bases not matched to a gene: 6. Here the CDR3 reads CASSWTGGPEQFF. In nucleotides, the CDR3 is TGCGCCAGCAGCTGGACGGGGGGGCCGGAGCAGTTCTTC. Together with reference TRBV5-1 and TRBJ2-1, the CDR3 gives the full variable domain: KAGVTQTPRYLIKTRGQQVTLSCSPISGHRSVSWYQQTPGQGLQFLFEYFSETQRNKGNFPGRFSGRQFSNSRSEMNVSTLELGDSALYLCASSWTGGPEQFFGPGTRLTVL.

The V call is TRBV4-1, the J call TRBJ1-1, with 10 bases lining up with TRBD1. From germline, CDR1 is MGHRA and CDR2 YSYEKL. The CDR3 sequence is 17 residues long. Germline trimming cut 0 bases from V and 4 bases from J; bases unmatched to any gene: 8. CDR3 bases: TGCGCCAGCAGCCAAGACCCAGACAGGGGGCGCGTCACTGAAGCTTTCTTT. The encoded protein is CASSQDPDRGRVTEAFF.

This clone was counted between two and nine times. The chain has TRBV7-2 and TRBJ2-7, with a weak D call TRBD1 (6 bases). This CDR3 contains 15 residues. Germline V lookup: CDR1 SGHTA, CDR2 FQGNSA. V lost 3 bases and J 3 bases, leaving 15 bases between the germline ends. The CDR3 region has the DNA TGTGCCAGCAGCTTGCGACCGGGACAAAGCTACGAGCAGTACTTC. It is translated as CASSLRPGQSYEQYF.

CDR3 in amino acids: CASRPDRRHF. CDR3 DNA: TGTGCCAGTAGACCTGACCGGAGGCATTTT. The genes are TRBV19 and TRBJ1-5; no clear D. CDR3 length: 10 residues. V was cut by 6 bases and J by 15 bases, with 12 bases left in between. Germline V gene lookup returns CDR1 LNHDA and CDR2 SQIVND (reference sequence).

This sequence joins TRBV2 and TRBJ1-6, with D unresolved. The CDR3 runs to 15 residues. CDR1 is SNHLY, CDR2 FYNNEI, per germline. Trimming removed 0 bases from V and 9 bases from J, with 12 bases in between. CDR3 protein: CASSEAWEGVSPLHF. DNA for the CDR3: TGTGCCAGCAGTGAAGCGTGGGAGGGTGTTTCACCCCTCCACTTT.

This clone was recorded a few times. The chain employs TRBV10-3 and TRBJ1-2; tentative D call: TRBD1 (5 bases). The CDR3 spans 13 residues. Trimming left V 3 bases short and J 7 bases short, with 12 bases between. Germline V CDR1 and CDR2: ENHRY, SYGVKD. The CDR3 DNA is TGTGCCATCAGTGATAGTGCAGGGTTTGGCTACACCTTC. It translates to CAISDSAGFGYTF.

In its sample, this clone was seen a few times. The gene calls are TRBV7-9 and TRBJ1-3; the D gene is possibly TRBD1 (6 bases). Germline V gene data show CDR1 as SEHNR and CDR2 as FQNEAQ (reference sequence). The CDR3 has 16 amino acids. Trimming shortened V by 4 bases and J by 0 bases, and 13 bases separated the two germline ends. CDR3 in amino acids: CASSYRTDLSGNTIYF. CDR3 sequence (DNA): TGTGCCAGCAGCTATCGGACAGACCTCTCTGGAAACACCATATATTTT.

The chain uses TRBV5-5 and TRBJ1-1; D is perhaps TRBD1 (5 bases). Germline V gives CDR1 SGHKS, CDR2 YYEKEE (reference sequence). This CDR3 is 13 amino acids long. Trimming removed 4 bases from V and 8 bases from J, with 15 bases in between. The chain's CDR3 is CASSLSTVSEAFF. DNA for the CDR3: TGTGCCAGCAGCCTATCGACAGTTTCCGAAGCTTTCTTT.

V and J are TRBV7-9 and TRBJ1-1; TRBD1 aligns across 7 bases. Germline loops: CDR1 SEHNR, CDR2 FQNEAQ (reference sequence). J was trimmed by 6 bases and V by 4 bases; bases with no gene match: 8. The CDR3 spans 14 residues. CDR3 sequence reads: CASSWEQGFAEAFF. DNA for the CDR3: TGTGCCAGCAGCTGGGAACAGGGGTTCGCTGAAGCTTTCTTT.

V gene TRBV7-3 combines with J gene TRBJ2-3; 12 nucleotides agree with TRBD2. This CDR3 spans 15 amino acids. In germline, CDR1 is SGHTA, CDR2 FQGTGA. Trimming at V came to 5 bases and at J to 3 bases, leaving 3 bases not matched to a gene. The CDR3 loop is CASSDGLAGTDTQYF. The CDR3 region has the DNA TGTGCCAGCAGCGATGGACTAGCGGGGACAGATACGCAGTATTTT.